The 4 T cell receptor beta chains below all came from one sample that was sequenced in a study of cytomegalovirus exposure and HLA in healthy donors. The PCR made use of 60 Vbeta and 13 Jbeta primers. Data came from immunoSEQ multiplex PCR; TCRdb stores just in-frame clones and leaves some out. The data contain under 200,000 clones, about 88% of them singletons. Input material: PBMCs. The receptor set was obtained from a woman between 25 and 40 years old in good health and CMV-seronegative.

The gene calls are TRBV10-2 and TRBJ2-1, with 7 bases matching TRBD2. V lost 7 bases and J lost 9; bases outside the gene matches: 12. Germline V gene sequence: CDR1 WSHSY, CDR2 SAAADI. There are 14 residues in the CDR3. CDR3 region: CASTPPNRGGEQFF. CDR3 bases: TGCGCCAGCACCCCCCCGAATCGCGGGGGTGAGCAGTTCTTC.

The V gene is TRBV2, the J gene TRBJ1-2; D is perhaps TRBD1 (6 bases). The V and J ends lost 2 bases and 3 bases respectively, with 10 bases between them. Germline V gene lookup returns CDR1 SNHLY and CDR2 FYNNEI. This CDR3 spans 14 amino acids. In DNA form, the CDR3 reads TGTGCCAGCAGTGAACAGGGGCGGGACTATGGCTACACCTTC. Translated, it gives CASSEQGRDYGYTF.

J is TRBJ2-3 and V is TRBV28; 15 bases map to TRBD2. J gave up 6 bases and V 7 bases, and 11 bases lay outside the gene matches. The CDR3 totals 17 residues. CDR1 is MDHEN, CDR2 SYDVKM, per germline. CDR3 coding DNA: TGTGCCAGCACCCCGGGACTAGCGGGAGGCGGCGGGGATACGCAGTATTTT. Translated, it gives CASTPGLAGGGGDTQYF.

V and J are TRBV7-3 and TRBJ1-2; D call uncertain. The CDR3 is 12 amino acids. Germline V gene data show CDR1 as SGHTA and CDR2 as FQGTGA. Trimming left V 6 bases short and J 2 bases short, with 7 bases between. The CDR3 spells CASRQRNYGYTF. DNA for the CDR3: TGTGCCAGCAGACAGAGAAACTATGGCTACACCTTC. Using reference TRBV7-3 and TRBJ1-2 for the parts outside the CDR3, the full variable domain is GAGVSQTPSNKVTEKGKYVELRCDPISGHTALYWYRQSLGQGPEFLIYFQGTGAADDSGLPNDRFFAVRPEGSVSTLKIQRTERGDSAVYLCASRQRNYGYTFGSGTRLTVV.